This T cell receptor beta chain originates from a study of control samples from healthy donors and cancer patients. The table came from immunoSEQ multiplex PCR; TCRdb's copy has only in-frame clones and leaves some out. The profile covers around 95,000 clones, with about 85% appearing a single time and around 20% taken by the ten largest. The source is a man in his thirties or forties in good health. Sequences were obtained from blood.

CDR3 DNA: TGTGCCACCAGCAGAGAAGACAGATCCAATCAGCCCCAGCATTTT. It encodes CATSREDRSNQPQHF. The chain employs TRBV15 and TRBJ1-5, with D tentatively TRBD1 (5 bases). This CDR3 comprises 15 residues. The V gene lost 0 bases and the J gene lost 3 bases, with 9 bases spanning the gap. CDR1 and CDR2 (germline): LNHNV, YYDKDF (reference sequence).